These 27 T cell receptor beta chains originate from one sample sequenced in a study of shared clonotypes between healthy human individuals. The naive CD8 subset, CD45RO-negative cells positively selected for CCR7, excluded terminally differentiated effector memory CD45RA+ cells. TCRdb's table, derived via immunoSEQ multiplex PCR, lists solely in-frame clones and lacks some. The repertoire consists of 550,000 to 750,000 clones, with around 92% occurring once and the leading ten covering approximately 24%. Specimen: naive CD8+ T cells sorted from blood. These TCRs come from a man aged 25-45 years in good health.

This chain joins TRBV19 and TRBJ2-3; 11 bases are a match to TRBD1. The CDR3 has 16 amino acids. From germline, CDR1 is LNHDA and CDR2 SQIVND (reference sequence). The V and J ends lost 4 bases and 4 bases, in that order; junction bases with no gene match: 7. CDR3 in DNA: TGTGCCAGTAGTAGGGGACAGGGGGTAACCGCAGATACGCAGTATTTT. Its translation: CASSRGQGVTADTQYF.

The rearrangement links TRBV27 to TRBJ2-7; D ambiguous. The V and J ends lost 6 bases and 4 bases respectively, with 22 bases between them. CDR1 and CDR2 from the germline V gene are MNHEY and SMNVEV (reference sequence). CDR3 length equals 16 residues. The CDR3 loop is CASRRSPYSALYEQYF. The CDR3 nucleotides read TGTGCCAGCAGGCGGAGTCCCTACAGCGCTCTGTACGAGCAGTACTTC.

J is TRBJ2-5 and V is TRBV15, with TRBD1 matching 12 bases. The germline gives CDR1 LNHNV, CDR2 YYDKDF (reference sequence). V lost 4 bases and J lost 5; bases outside the gene matches: 5. This CDR3 region has 15 residues. For the CDR3, the DNA is TGTGCCACCAGCACACGGGGACAGGGGGCTGAGACCCAGTACTTC. It yields the protein CATSTRGQGAETQYF.

This clone was seen a few times. V is TRBV30 and J is TRBJ1-2, with D possibly matching TRBD1 (5 bases). Deletions cut 3 bases from V and 3 bases from J, with 17 bases between. Germline CDR1 is GTSNPN and CDR2 is SVGIG (reference sequence). The CDR3 extends over 15 amino acids. CDR3 residues: CAWRGGNAAYYGYTF. The CDR3 DNA sequence: TGTGCCTGGAGGGGGGGAAACGCAGCCTACTATGGCTACACCTTC.

The rearrangement uses TRBV7-2 and TRBJ2-7, with 9 nucleotides matching TRBD2. Germline CDR1 SGHTA, CDR2 FQGNSA. After removal of 8 bases from V and 2 bases from J, the junction contained 7 bases not matched to a gene. The CDR3 is 14 amino acids. The CDR3 region has the DNA TGTGCCAGCGACTTAGCGGGAGACACCTACGAGCAGTACTTC. Residues: CASDLAGDTYEQYF. The full variable domain, with the rest looked up from reference TRBV7-2 and TRBJ2-7, is GAGVSQSPSNKVTEKGKDVELRCDPISGHTALYWYRQSLGQGLEFLIYFQGNSAPDKSGLPSDRFSAERTGGSVSTLTIQRTQQEDSAVYLCASDLAGDTYEQYFGPGTRLTVT.

This sequence joins TRBV6-1 and TRBJ2-7; tentative D call: TRBD1 (6 bases). V was clipped by 0 bases and J by 2 bases, with 11 bases between them. Germline V gene lookup returns CDR1 MNHNS and CDR2 SASEGT. CDR3 length: 15 residues. The CDR3 sequence: CASSEALGHTYEQYF. CDR3 nucleotides: TGTGCCAGCAGTGAAGCTTTGGGACATACCTACGAGCAGTACTTC.

This clone came up once. The chain is built from TRBV5-1 and TRBJ2-1; D remains ambiguous. Trimming pared 1 base from V and 0 bases from J, leaving 14 bases between. This CDR3 contains 17 residues. CDR1 and CDR2 (germline): SGHRS, YFSETQ. For the CDR3, the DNA is TGCGCCAGCAGCTTGTTTCCAGAGGTACACTCCTACAATGAGCAGTTCTTC. This sequence encodes CASSLFPEVHSYNEQFF.

This clone was seen a single time. This chain joins TRBV18 and TRBJ2-3; 7 nucleotides match TRBD1. The CDR3 is made up of 16 amino acids. The V and J ends lost 5 bases and 3 bases, in that order; junction bases with no gene match: 11. The germline V gene encodes CDR1 KGHSH and CDR2 LQKENI. In nucleotides, the CDR3 is TGTGCCAGCTCAGACCTGGACAGGATATGGACAGATACGCAGTATTTT. This translates into CASSDLDRIWTDTQYF.

For this clone: Other nucleotide sequences from this sample produce the same CDR3. This chain links TRBV18 with TRBJ1-1, with D unclear. V lost 0 bases to trimming and J lost 1 base, with 3 bases between them. CDR3 length: 13 residues. CDR1 is KGHSH, CDR2 LQKENI, per germline. CDR3 protein: CASSPPGNTEAFF. The CDR3 nucleotides read TGTGCCAGCTCACCACCCGGGAACACTGAAGCTTTCTTT.

In its sample, this clone was seen a few times. The rearrangement uses TRBV5-4 and TRBJ2-7, with D unresolved. V was clipped by 4 bases and J by 0 bases, with 8 bases between them. Germline V gene data show CDR1 as SGHNT and CDR2 as YYREEE (reference sequence). The CDR3 sequence is 13 residues long. CDR3 sequence: CASSPPDSYEQYF. CDR3 coding DNA: TGTGCCAGCAGCCCCCCAGACTCCTACGAGCAGTACTTC.

The chain combines TRBV15 with TRBJ2-5; the D is unclear. The germline V gene encodes CDR1 LNHNV and CDR2 YYDKDF (reference sequence). Trimming left V 5 bases short and J 4 bases short, with 11 bases between. CDR3 length: 13 amino acids. CDR3 residues: CATSLQVRETQYF. As DNA, the CDR3 is TGTGCCACCAGCCTCCAAGTGAGAGAGACCCAGTACTTC.

The chain is built from TRBV7-9 and TRBJ2-1, with TRBD2 identical over 11 bases. The CDR3 sequence is 16 residues long. Losses at the gene ends were 5 bases for V and 4 bases for J; bases not matched to a gene: 7. CDR1 and CDR2 from the germline V gene are SEHNR and FQNEAQ (reference sequence). The CDR3 reads CASSPPSGRQYNEQFF. In DNA form, the CDR3 reads TGTGCCAGCAGCCCCCCTAGCGGGAGGCAATACAATGAGCAGTTCTTC. The whole variable domain, remainder taken from reference TRBV7-9 and TRBJ2-1, is DTGVSQNPRHKITKRGQNVTFRCDPISEHNRLYWYRQTLGQGPEFLTYFQNEAQLEKSRLLSDRFSAERPKGSFSTLEIQRTEQGDSAMYLCASSPPSGRQYNEQFFGPGTRLTVL.

This clone was observed once. The V call is TRBV7-6, the J call TRBJ1-6; tentative D call: TRBD1 (5 bases). Between the trimmed V and J ends, which lost 3 bases and 0 bases, there was a span of 9 bases. Germline values: CDR1 SGHVS, CDR2 FNYEAQ. This CDR3 is built from 16 residues. The CDR3: CASSLGGSSYNSPLHF. The CDR3 DNA sequence: TGTGCCAGCAGCTTGGGGGGGAGCTCCTATAATTCACCCCTCCACTTT. The full variable domain, its missing parts supplied by reference TRBV7-6 and TRBJ1-6, is GAGVSQSPRYKVTKRGQDVALRCDPISGHVSLYWYRQALGQGPEFLTYFNYEAQQDKSGLPNDRFSAERPEGSISTLTIQRTEQRDSAMYRCASSLGGSSYNSPLHFGNGTRLTVT.

The chain combines TRBV27 with TRBJ1-1; the D is unclear. Between the trimmed V and J ends, which lost 4 bases and 0 bases, there was a span of 12 bases. Germline CDR1 and CDR2: MNHEY and SMNVEV (reference sequence). The CDR3 is 15 residues long. The CDR3 spells CASSSASPLNTEAFF. CDR3 nucleotide sequence: TGTGCCAGCAGTTCCGCGAGTCCATTGAACACTGAAGCTTTCTTT.

This clone was recorded once. The rearrangement uses TRBV27 and TRBJ2-3; 8 bases fit TRBD2. Germline V gene lookup returns CDR1 MNHEY and CDR2 SMNVEV (reference sequence). V lost 11 bases and J lost 5; bases outside the gene matches: 24. The CDR3 is made up of 18 amino acids. CDR3 loop: CAGTILGISGRNKDTQYF. The CDR3 nucleotides read TGTGCCGGGACGATCCTGGGGATCAGCGGGAGAAACAAAGATACGCAGTATTTT.

The CDR3 sequence is CATRSGTTNTGELFF. In DNA form, the CDR3 reads TGTGCCACCAGATCCGGGACAACTAACACCGGGGAGCTGTTTTTT. The chain combines TRBV15 with TRBJ2-2; possible D gene TRBD1, 6 bases. V was clipped by 6 bases and J by 2 bases, with 13 bases between them. The CDR3 totals 15 residues. Germline V gene sequence: CDR1 LNHNV, CDR2 YYDKDF (reference sequence).

The rearrangement links TRBV7-2 to TRBJ2-7; no clear D. V shed 3 bases and J shed 5 bases, with 14 bases lying between them. This CDR3 spans 14 amino acids. Germline CDR1 SGHTA, CDR2 FQGNSA. CDR3 coding DNA: TGTGCCAGCAGCTTTTGGACCCAGCGCGACGAGCAGTACTTC. It yields the protein CASSFWTQRDEQYF.

Of note for this clone: The junction differs from germline at one of its ends, possibly a read error. This sequence joins TRBV11-2 and TRBJ2-1, with 10 bases identical to TRBD2. Germline V gene sequence: CDR1 SGHAT, CDR2 FQNNGV. The CDR3 runs 15 residues. CDR3 nucleotide sequence: TGTGCCAGCAGCGTAGAGCGGGAGGGCGGGGTTGAGCAGTTCTTC. It yields the protein CASSVEREGGVEQFF.

This chain uses TRBV5-6 with TRBJ1-1, with 8 bases that match TRBD1. Germline V gives CDR1 SGHDT, CDR2 YYEEEE. The CDR3 sequence is 15 residues long. J lost 11 bases, V lost 2 bases, and 14 bases had no gene match. The chain's CDR3 is CASSFQPTDRVRAFF. The CDR3, as DNA: TGTGCCAGCAGCTTTCAACCAACGGACAGGGTTCGGGCTTTCTTT.

The chain links TRBV7-6 to TRBJ2-5; D is unresolved. The V gene lost 4 bases and the J gene lost 5 bases, with 14 bases spanning the gap. The CDR3 is 14 residues long. Per germline, CDR1 SGHVS and CDR2 FNYEAQ. DNA of the CDR3: TGTGCCAGCAGCTCCCCTGACCGCATTGAGACCCAGTACTTC. It encodes CASSSPDRIETQYF.

The chain links TRBV5-5 to TRBJ2-7, with 7 positions matching TRBD2. The V gene end was trimmed by 3 bases and the J gene end by 2 bases; junction bases not matched to a gene: 17. In germline, CDR1 is SGHKS, CDR2 YYEKEE (reference sequence). The CDR3 contains 18 residues. The CDR3 is CASSSVRVNSGKPYEQYF. Here the CDR3 DNA reads TGTGCCAGCAGCTCGGTCAGGGTAAACAGCGGGAAGCCCTACGAGCAGTACTTC.

The chain joins TRBV4-3 to TRBJ2-3, with a weak D call TRBD1 (5 bases). Germline V CDR1 and CDR2: LGHNA, YSLEER. V lost 0 bases to trimming and J lost 2 bases, with 21 bases between them. This CDR3 region has 19 residues. The DNA for the CDR3 is TGCGCCAGCAGCCAAGAGGTTCTCAGGGCTTTCGGTGACACAGATACGCAGTATTTT. Its translation is CASSQEVLRAFGDTDTQYF.

V is TRBV7-6 and J is TRBJ2-7, with 8 bases lining up with TRBD2. CDR3 length equals 14 residues. Germline values: CDR1 SGHVS, CDR2 FNYEAQ. V dropped 1 base and J dropped 6; count of bases not matched to a gene: 5. The CDR3 spells CASSLDLAGPEQYF. The CDR3 bases are TGTGCCAGCAGCTTAGACCTAGCGGGCCCCGAGCAGTACTTC. Full variable domain (rest looked up from reference TRBV7-6 and TRBJ2-7): GAGVSQSPRYKVTKRGQDVALRCDPISGHVSLYWYRQALGQGPEFLTYFNYEAQQDKSGLPNDRFSAERPEGSISTLTIQRTEQRDSAMYRCASSLDLAGPEQYFGPGTRLTVT.

The chain links TRBV27 to TRBJ2-5, with D perhaps being TRBD1 or TRBD2 (5 bases each). The germline V gene has CDR1 MNHEY and CDR2 SMNVEV (reference sequence). V lost 5 bases, J lost 13 bases, and 17 bases lay in between. CDR3 length: 12 amino acids. The CDR3 reads CASSPRDGTWYF. The CDR3 coding sequence is TGTGCCAGCAGTCCACGGGACGGCACGTGGTACTTC.

The chain combines TRBV9 with TRBJ2-3; tentative D call: TRBD2 (6 bases). V dropped 5 bases and J dropped 0 bases, with 13 bases sitting between them. The CDR3 runs 15 residues. CDR1 and CDR2 (germline): SGDLS, YYNGEE. The CDR3 sequence: CASRRGAASTDTQYF. The CDR3 DNA reads as TGTGCCAGCAGACGCGGGGCTGCTAGCACAGATACGCAGTATTTT. The whole variable domain, remainder taken from reference TRBV9 and TRBJ2-3, is DSGVTQTPKHLITATGQRVTLRCSPRSGDLSVYWYQQSLDQGLQFLIQYYNGEERAKGNILERFSAQQFPDLHSELNLSSLELGDSALYFCASRRGAASTDTQYFGPGTRLTVL.

The chain couples TRBV15 to TRBJ2-7; 7 nucleotides line up with TRBD2. Germline values: CDR1 LNHNV, CDR2 YYDKDF (reference sequence). The V gene end was trimmed by 1 base and the J gene end by 5 bases; junction bases not matched to a gene: 5. This CDR3 region has 14 residues. Written as DNA, the CDR3 is TGTGCCACCAGCAGAGGCGGGGGTACCAACGAGCAGTACTTC. It encodes CATSRGGGTNEQYF.

The gene calls are TRBV7-2 and TRBJ1-5; 7 bases are a match to TRBD1. The V segment lost 4 bases and the J segment 0 bases; nucleotides outside the gene matches: 3. The length of the CDR3 is 15 residues. Germline V gene lookup returns CDR1 SGHTA and CDR2 FQGNSA. The CDR3 loop is CASSWGQYSNQPQHF. CDR3 DNA sequence: TGTGCCAGCAGCTGGGGACAGTATAGCAATCAGCCCCAGCATTTT. Full variable domain (remainder filled in from reference TRBV7-2 and TRBJ1-5): GAGVSQSPSNKVTEKGKDVELRCDPISGHTALYWYRQSLGQGLEFLIYFQGNSAPDKSGLPSDRFSAERTGGSVSTLTIQRTQQEDSAVYLCASSWGQYSNQPQHFGDGTRLSIL.